The sequence of this TCR beta chain was determined in a study of CD8+ T cells in alopecia areata. Study results and caveats: TCRs were shared less clearly across patients than in mice, possibly for HLA-related reasons.

Sequencing templates came from extracted RNA that was reverse transcribed into cDNA. Assay used: immunoSEQ multiplex PCR; TCRdb lists only in-frame clones, some missing. The sample yields about 130,000 clones, around 49% seen once. This clone was counted only a few times. Its antigen is currently unknown. With 3 bases clipped from V and 3 bases from J, the junction kept 4 bases outside the gene matches. The CDR3 is 15 amino acids. Per the germline V gene, CDR1 is LNHDA and CDR2 is SQIVND (reference sequence). The sample in question was CD8+ T cells sorted from blood, obtained at week 0. This receptor was taken from a human donor with alopecia areata. This chain joins TRBV19 and TRBJ2-3, with 9 bases fitting TRBD1. CDR3 sequence (DNA): TGTGCCAGTAGTATGGACAGGGGAGCAACAGATACGCAGTATTTT. It specifies CASSMDRGATDTQYF.